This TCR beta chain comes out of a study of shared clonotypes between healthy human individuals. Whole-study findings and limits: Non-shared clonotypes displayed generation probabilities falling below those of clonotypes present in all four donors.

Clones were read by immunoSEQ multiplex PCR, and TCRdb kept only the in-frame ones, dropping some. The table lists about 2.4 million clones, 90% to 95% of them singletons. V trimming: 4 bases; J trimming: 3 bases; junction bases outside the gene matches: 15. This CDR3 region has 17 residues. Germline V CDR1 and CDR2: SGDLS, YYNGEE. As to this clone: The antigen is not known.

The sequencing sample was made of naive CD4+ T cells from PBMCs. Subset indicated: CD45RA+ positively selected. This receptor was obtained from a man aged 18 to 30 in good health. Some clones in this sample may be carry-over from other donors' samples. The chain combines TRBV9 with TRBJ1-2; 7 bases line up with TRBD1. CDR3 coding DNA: TGTGCCAGCAGCCCCTGGACAGGAGAGGGGGGTGACTATGGCTACACCTTC. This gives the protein CASSPWTGEGGDYGYTF.